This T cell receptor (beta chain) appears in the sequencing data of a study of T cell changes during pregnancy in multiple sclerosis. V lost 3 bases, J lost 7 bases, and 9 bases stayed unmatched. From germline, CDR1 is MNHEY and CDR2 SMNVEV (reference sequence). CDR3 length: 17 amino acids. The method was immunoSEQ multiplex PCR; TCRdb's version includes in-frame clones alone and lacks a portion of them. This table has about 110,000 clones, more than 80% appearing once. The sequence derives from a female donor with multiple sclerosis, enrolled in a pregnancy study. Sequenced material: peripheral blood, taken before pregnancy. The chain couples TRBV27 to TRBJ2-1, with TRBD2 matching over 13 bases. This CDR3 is CASSFTTTSGRMNEQFF. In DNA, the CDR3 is TGTGCCAGCAGTTTCACCACGACTAGCGGGAGGATGAATGAGCAGTTCTTC.